Each of the 14 T cell receptor beta chains below was sequenced from the same sample in a study of T cell repertoires in cytomegalovirus infection. One entry per CDR3 protein results from TCRdb running MiXCR on the reads. The sample consists of roughly 600,000 distinct CDR3 sequences, 20% to 30% of them appearing once. The sequenced sample consisted of CD8+ T cells from PBMCs. The source is a human donor in good health (CMV status not recorded). Some clones in this sample may be carry-over from other donors' samples.

V and J are TRBV28 and TRBJ2-7; 7 bases are shared with TRBD2. The CDR3 has 12 residues. J lost 6 bases, V lost 10 bases, and 9 bases had no gene match. Germline V gene lookup returns CDR1 MDHEN and CDR2 SYDVKM. CDR3 residues: CANSTPGGEQYV. The DNA of the CDR3 is TGTGCCAACAGCACCCCGGGGGGCGAGCAGTACGTC.

The chain has TRBV20-1 and TRBJ2-2; D possibly matches TRBD1 or TRBD2 (6 bases each). The V gene lost 0 bases and the J gene lost 4 bases, with 12 bases spanning the gap. This CDR3 is built from 15 residues. The germline CDR1 and CDR2 sequences are DFQATT and SNEGSKA (reference sequence). The CDR3 is CSARDVGGATGELFF. The CDR3 DNA follows: TGCAGTGCTAGAGATGTGGGGGGCGCCACCGGGGAGCTGTTTTTT.

This clonotype was seen repeatedly, ten times or more. The chain has TRBV7-9 and TRBJ1-1; the D gene is possibly TRBD1 (5 bases). V lost 2 bases and J lost 1, with 14 bases in between. This CDR3 is built from 16 residues. Germline V gives CDR1 SEHNR, CDR2 FQNEAQ (reference sequence). CDR3 bases: TGTGCCAGCAGCTTATCGGACACCGTTTGGAACACTGAAGCTTTCTTT. Translated: CASSLSDTVWNTEAFF. Supplemented by reference TRBV7-9 and TRBJ1-1, the full variable domain reads DTGVSQNPRHKITKRGQNVTFRCDPISEHNRLYWYRQTLGQGPEFLTYFQNEAQLEKSRLLSDRFSAERPKGSFSTLEIQRTEQGDSAMYLCASSLSDTVWNTEAFFGQGTRLTVV.

The chain has TRBV7-8 and TRBJ2-5; the match to TRBD1 covers 12 bases. The germline CDR1 and CDR2 sequences are SGHVS and FQNEAQ. The CDR3 has 14 residues. V was pared by 3 bases and J by 9 bases, with 5 bases of the junction left unmatched. CDR3 sequence (DNA): TGTGCCAGCAGCTTCGGGACAGGGGGCCATCCCCAGTACTTC. Translating gives CASSFGTGGHPQYF.

This sequence joins TRBV19 and TRBJ2-1; the D is unclear. There are 13 residues in the CDR3. V shed 5 bases and J shed 3 bases, with 8 bases lying between them. CDR1 is LNHDA and CDR2 is SQIVND in the germline V gene (reference sequence). Here the CDR3 DNA reads TGTGCCAGTAGTTGGAGAAACTACAATGAGCAGTTCTTC. Protein product: CASSWRNYNEQFF.

This clonotype was detected only a few times. The chain uses TRBV6-5 and TRBJ1-4; D might be TRBD1 (5 bases). This CDR3 has 13 residues. The V gene lost 6 bases and the J gene lost 8 bases, with 13 bases spanning the gap. Looked up from germline, CDR1 is MNHEY and CDR2 is SVGAGI. CDR3 sequence reads: CASSLRWGEKLFF. As DNA, the CDR3 is TGTGCCAGCAGCCTGAGGTGGGGGGAAAAACTGTTTTTT.

This clonotype was seen at least ten times. This CDR3 is CASSSRQGTQDTQYF. Written as DNA, the CDR3 is TGTGCCAGCAGCTCCCGACAGGGGACGCAAGATACGCAGTATTTT. This rearrangement joins TRBV7-9 to TRBJ2-3, with 8 bases identical to TRBD1. Germline assignment: CDR1 SEHNR and CDR2 FQNEAQ (reference sequence). Losses at the gene ends were 4 bases for V and 5 bases for J; bases not matched to a gene: 8. There are 15 residues in the CDR3.

The chain is built from TRBV20-1 and TRBJ2-7; D might be TRBD1 (5 bases). Germline CDR1 is DFQATT and CDR2 is SNEGSKA (reference sequence). The CDR3 covers 13 residues. The V and J ends lost 6 bases and 0 bases respectively, with 12 bases between them. This chain's CDR3 is CSARQKNSYEQYV. CDR3 sequence (DNA): TGCAGTGCCCGACAGAAAAACTCCTACGAGCAGTACGTC.

This clonotype has a count of ten or more. The J gene is TRBJ1-2, the V gene TRBV7-2, with 7 positions matching TRBD1. V lost 2 bases and J lost 6; bases outside the gene matches: 9. Germline CDR1 and CDR2: SGHTA and FQGNSA. This CDR3 contains 15 residues. The chain's CDR3 is CASSLNLGGADGYTF. The CDR3 coding sequence is TGTGCCAGCAGCTTAAATCTAGGGGGCGCGGATGGCTACACCTTC.

This rearrangement joins TRBV27 to TRBJ2-4; unclear D gene. The CDR3 is made up of 13 amino acids. Trimming stripped 5 bases from V and 5 bases from J, with 10 bases between. Germline V CDR1 and CDR2: MNHEY, SMNVEV (reference sequence). The CDR3 region has the DNA TGTGCCAGCAGTCTCGGTCGCGAAAACATTCAGTACTTC. Protein sequence: CASSLGRENIQYF.

This clonotype was counted at least ten times. CDR3 nucleotides: TGTGCCAGCAGCATGAGCGGGGGTCAAGAGACCCAGTACTTC. Residues: CASSMSGGQETQYF. The chain employs TRBV7-2 and TRBJ2-5, with TRBD2 matching 8 bases. The CDR3 loop spans 14 amino acids. Germline V CDR1 and CDR2: SGHTA, FQGNSA. Trimming cost V 5 bases and J 2 bases; bases outside gene matches: 4. The full variable domain, its missing parts supplied by reference TRBV7-2 and TRBJ2-5, is GAGVSQSPSNKVTEKGKDVELRCDPISGHTALYWYRQSLGQGLEFLIYFQGNSAPDKSGLPSDRFSAERTGGSVSTLTIQRTQQEDSAVYLCASSMSGGQETQYFGPGTRLLVL.

This rearrangement joins TRBV6-2 or TRBV6-3 to TRBJ1-5; 7 bases fit TRBD1. V lost 2 bases to trimming and J lost 5 bases; unmatched junction nucleotides: 18. CDR3 length: 19 amino acids. Germline lookup yields CDR1 MNHEY and CDR2 SVGEGT. In DNA form, the CDR3 reads TGTGCCAGCAGTTACGACGAAAGATTCAAGGAAGGGGGCTATCAGCCCCAGCATTTT. It is translated as CASSYDERFKEGGYQPQHF.

V is TRBV12-3 or TRBV12-4 and J is TRBJ2-7; D may be TRBD2 (6 bases). This CDR3 is 14 amino acids long. V was trimmed by 7 bases and J by 0 bases, leaving 13 bases between them. DNA of the CDR3: TGTGCCAGCACCCTGGGGGGTTACTCCTACGAGCAGTACTTC. Encoded protein: CASTLGGYSYEQYF.

This clonotype has at least ten counts. The chain recombines TRBV7-2 with TRBJ2-3; 10 nucleotides agree with TRBD2. Looked up from germline, CDR1 is SGHTA and CDR2 is FQGNSA. The CDR3 has 16 amino acids. V trimming: 5 bases; J trimming: 3 bases; junction bases outside the gene matches: 8. The CDR3 region has the DNA TGTGCCAGCAGCGGGTCAGCGGGGGGGCGAACAGATACGCAGTATTTT. It specifies CASSGSAGGRTDTQYF.